The 24 T cell receptor beta chains reported below all come from one sample, sequenced in a study of Ad26.COV2.S vaccination and SARS-CoV-2 variants. Sequencing used immunoSEQ multiplex PCR; TCRdb keeps in-frame clones, though not all of them. The sample lists more than 350,000 clones; roughly 90% were seen once. Indicated treatment: 19 received Ad26.COV2.S at low or high dose, single or two shots; about 5 received placebo; per-sample allocation not given. Day 63 after the first vaccine or placebo injection was the time point for sampling. The sequencing here drew on peripheral blood, taken in a trial of Ad26.COV2.S vaccine versus placebo. The receptors shown here come from a person between 18 and 65 years old who received the Ad26.COV2.S COVID-19 vaccine or a placebo.

Points on this clone: This CDR3 is also generated by other DNA sequences in the sample. This chain joins TRBV20-1 and TRBJ1-1, with no clear D. The length of the CDR3 is 12 residues. V shed 3 bases and J shed 1 base, with 6 bases lying between them. Germline V CDR1 and CDR2: DFQATT, SNEGSKA (reference sequence). The CDR3 DNA sequence: TGCAGTGCTAGTTCGGGGAACACTGAAGCTTTCTTT. Its translation: CSASSGNTEAFF.

The chain has TRBV2 and TRBJ2-5; no firm D call. V dropped 4 bases and J dropped 5 bases, with 8 bases sitting between them. Looked up from germline, CDR1 is SNHLY and CDR2 is FYNNEI. CDR3 length equals 12 residues. The CDR3 is CASSVTAETQYF. CDR3 nucleotides: TGTGCCAGCAGTGTTACGGCGGAGACCCAGTACTTC.

V and J are TRBV19 and TRBJ2-1, with 15 positions matching TRBD2. Germline lookup yields CDR1 LNHDA and CDR2 SQIVND (reference sequence). Germline trimming cut 6 bases from V and 4 bases from J; bases unmatched to any gene: 19. This CDR3 contains 21 residues. CDR3 DNA: TGTGCCAGTAGGCTATCAAGTTGGACTAGCGGGAGGGCGAAACCGTACAATGAGCAGTTCTTC. Protein: CASRLSSWTSGRAKPYNEQFF. Full variable domain (rest looked up from reference TRBV19 and TRBJ2-1): DGGITQSPKYLFRKEGQNVTLSCEQNLNHDAMYWYRQDPGQGLRLIYYSQIVNDFQKGDIAEGYSVSREKKESFPLTVTSAQKNPTAFYLCASRLSSWTSGRAKPYNEQFFGPGTRLTVL.

V gene TRBV2 combines with J gene TRBJ2-7; a possible D gene is TRBD1 (6 bases). V was clipped by 10 bases and J by 7 bases, with 17 bases between them. CDR3 size: 12 residues. In germline, CDR1 is SNHLY, CDR2 FYNNEI. CDR3 nucleotide sequence: TGTGCCATCCGGGACAAGGGGCTTGAGCAGTACTTC. This codes for CAIRDKGLEQYF.

V is TRBV7-9 and J is TRBJ2-5; 12 bases are shared with TRBD2. From germline, CDR1 is SEHNR and CDR2 FQNEAQ (reference sequence). V was clipped by 1 base and J by 0 bases; unmatched bases: 0. This CDR3 contains 16 residues. The CDR3 protein is CASSLGLAGDQETQYF. For the CDR3, the DNA is TGTGCCAGCAGCTTAGGACTAGCGGGGGACCAAGAGACCCAGTACTTC.

This clone appeared once. The chain has TRBV12-3 or TRBV12-4 and TRBJ2-7; no firm D call. Trimming shortened V by 6 bases and J by 7 bases, and 16 bases separated the two germline ends. The CDR3 loop spans 13 amino acids. CDR3 protein: CASSREPRWEQYF. The CDR3 nucleotides are TGTGCCAGCAGCCGTGAACCTAGGTGGGAGCAGTACTTC.

V is TRBV28 and J is TRBJ2-7, with D perhaps matching TRBD1 (6 bases). Deletions cut 5 bases from V and 2 bases from J, with 16 bases between. Germline CDR1 reads MDHEN; CDR2 reads SYDVKM. The CDR3 covers 15 residues. Here the CDR3 reads CASSGTQQGPYEQYF. The CDR3 DNA reads as TGTGCCAGCAGTGGTACTCAACAGGGCCCCTACGAGCAGTACTTC.

The chain couples TRBV24-1 to TRBJ2-1; 8 bases map to TRBD1. The CDR3 spans 15 residues. The germline V gene encodes CDR1 KGHDR and CDR2 SFDVKD. Germline trimming cut 9 bases from V and 1 base from J; bases unmatched to any gene: 7. The CDR3 is CATSQGAQSYNEQFF. In DNA form, the CDR3 reads TGTGCCACCTCCCAGGGGGCCCAATCCTACAATGAGCAGTTCTTC.

This rearrangement joins TRBV5-3 to TRBJ2-1; 8 nucleotides line up with TRBD2. TRBV5-3 belongs to the ORF category, with a function that is uncertain. Trimming cost V 4 bases and J 4 bases; bases outside gene matches: 4. There are 14 residues in the CDR3. CDR3 sequence: CARSVSGVYNEQFF. Here the CDR3 DNA reads TGTGCCAGAAGCGTTAGCGGGGTATACAATGAGCAGTTCTTC.

This clone was seen just once. The chain joins TRBV2 to TRBJ1-4; D might be TRBD1 (5 bases). Germline-derived CDR1 and CDR2 are SNHLY and FYNNEI. V lost 1 base and J lost 11, with 17 bases in between. The length of the CDR3 is 15 residues. The CDR3 loop reads CASSEGGQGGEKLFF. CDR3 coding DNA: TGTGCCAGCAGTGAAGGAGGGCAGGGAGGAGAGAAACTGTTTTTT.

The chain combines TRBV5-4 with TRBJ2-1; D is undetermined. The V gene's germline CDR1 is SGHNT and CDR2 YYREEE (reference sequence). Trimming cost V 1 base and J 8 bases, with 7 bases left between them. This CDR3 region has 12 residues. The CDR3 loop reads CASSLSLDEQFF. CDR3 sequence (DNA): TGTGCCAGCAGCTTGAGCTTGGATGAGCAGTTCTTC.

V is TRBV28 and J is TRBJ2-7, with unresolved D. The CDR3 spans 14 residues. Trimming left V 7 bases short and J 2 bases short, with 15 bases between. Germline CDR1 reads MDHEN; CDR2 reads SYDVKM. CDR3 in DNA: TGTGCCAGCAAAGGCCTTCAAGGCACCTACGAGCAGTACTTC. Amino acid sequence: CASKGLQGTYEQYF.

The chain combines TRBV27 with TRBJ2-7; TRBD2 agrees at 13 bases. Germline CDR1 MNHEY, CDR2 SMNVEV (reference sequence). J lost 2 bases, V lost 2 bases, and 3 bases had no gene match. The CDR3 consists of 16 residues. The CDR3 DNA reads TGTGCCAGCAGTTTAGCACTAGCGGGAGGGCCCTACGAGCAGTACTTC. Translated: CASSLALAGGPYEQYF.

The gene calls are TRBV7-2 and TRBJ2-7; weak D call: TRBD1 (7 bases). The CDR3 runs 15 residues. CDR1 is SGHTA and CDR2 is FQGNSA in the germline V gene. Between the trimmed V and J ends, which lost 4 bases and 3 bases, there was a span of 16 bases. The CDR3 region is CASSSDSGGLYEQYF. CDR3 bases: TGTGCCAGCAGCTCCGACTCAGGGGGGCTCTACGAGCAGTACTTC.

This chain connects TRBV19 to TRBJ2-7; D uncertain. The germline V gene has CDR1 LNHDA and CDR2 SQIVND (reference sequence). V was trimmed by 1 base and J by 5 bases, leaving 12 bases between them. The CDR3 is made up of 14 amino acids. The CDR3 region is CASSIAAVVNEQYF. For the CDR3, the DNA is TGTGCCAGTAGTATAGCCGCAGTGGTGAACGAGCAGTACTTC.

This clone was observed a single time. This chain joins TRBV9 and TRBJ2-3, with no clear D. Germline CDR1 reads SGDLS; CDR2 reads YYNGEE. Trimming cost V 0 bases and J 4 bases, with 9 bases left between them. The CDR3 totals 14 residues. The CDR3 region has the DNA TGTGCCAGCAGCGTAGACTCCTCCGCAGATACGCAGTATTTT. Translated, it gives CASSVDSSADTQYF.

This clone has just a few counts. The V and J genes are TRBV3-1 (or the pseudogene TRBV3-2) and TRBJ1-2; unclear D gene. This CDR3 comprises 11 residues. Trimming pared 3 bases from V and 7 bases from J, leaving 6 bases between. Germline values: CDR1 LGHDT, CDR2 YNNKEL (reference sequence). CDR3: CASSHGSGYTF. For the CDR3, the DNA is TGTGCCAGCAGCCACGGGAGTGGCTACACCTTC.

The J gene is TRBJ2-7, the V gene TRBV21-1. TRBV21-1 is listed as a pseudogene. The CDR3 loop spans 10 amino acids. CDR3 amino acids: CASSEYEQYF. The CDR3 coding sequence is TGTGCCAGCAGCGAATACGAGCAGTACTTC.

The chain joins TRBV11-2 to TRBJ2-7, with D perhaps given as TRBD1 or TRBD2 (5 bases each). Germline V lookup: CDR1 SGHAT, CDR2 FQNNGV. Deletions cut 4 bases from V and 2 bases from J, with 9 bases between. This CDR3 contains 13 residues. In DNA, the CDR3 is TGTGCCAGCAGCTGGGGACCTACCTACGAGCAGTACTTC. It encodes CASSWGPTYEQYF.

The V and J genes are TRBV5-1 and TRBJ2-3; D is unclear. Trimming cost V 2 bases and J 3 bases, with 10 bases left between them. CDR3 length equals 14 residues. The germline V gene encodes CDR1 SGHRS and CDR2 YFSETQ. The CDR3 nucleotides are TGCGCCAGCAGCTTACCAAGTGCGACAGATACGCAGTATTTT. Its protein product is CASSLPSATDTQYF.

The V and J genes are TRBV7-9 and TRBJ1-6; D perhaps matches TRBD1 (6 bases). The CDR3 is 15 amino acids. Germline-derived CDR1 and CDR2 are SEHNR and FQNEAQ (reference sequence). The V and J ends lost 0 bases and 8 bases respectively, with 11 bases between them. CDR3 sequence reads: CASSLAQGRYSPLHF. The CDR3 bases are TGTGCCAGCAGCTTAGCGCAGGGGCGATATTCACCCCTCCACTTT.

The chain has TRBV6-5 and TRBJ2-7; 11 positions match TRBD2. The CDR3 consists of 13 residues. J gave up 6 bases and V 7 bases, and 5 bases lay outside the gene matches. Germline V CDR1 and CDR2: MNHEY, SVGAGI. The CDR3 coding sequence is TGTGCCAGCATCTGGACTAGCGGGTTCGAGCAGTACTTC. Translating gives CASIWTSGFEQYF.

V usage is TRBV27 and J usage is TRBJ2-2; D gene ambiguous. Per germline, CDR1 MNHEY and CDR2 SMNVEV (reference sequence). CDR3 length: 13 residues. Trimming took 5 bases from V and 6 from J, leaving 10 bases between them. CDR3 sequence (DNA): TGTGCCAGCAGTCAGGCTTTTTCCGGGGAGCTGTTTTTT. It is translated as CASSQAFSGELFF.

The rearrangement uses TRBV7-9 and TRBJ2-5, with a possible D match to TRBD2 (5 bases). CDR3 length equals 12 residues. The germline V and J ends were trimmed by 5 bases and 5 bases, with 9 bases remaining between them. The V gene's germline CDR1 is SEHNR and CDR2 FQNEAQ (reference sequence). The CDR3 reads CASSPRGETQYF. In DNA, the CDR3 is TGTGCCAGCAGCCCCCGCGGGGAGACCCAGTACTTC.